This TCR beta chain was documented in a study of cytomegalovirus exposure and HLA in healthy donors. Study context: An earlier analysis identified more than 95 million unique TCR beta sequences in 170 million or so T cells. The study's findings and limits: V- and J-gene trimming of TCR beta was linked (in a later analysis) to a missense DCLRE1C variant. Presence/absence comparisons presumed near-even sequencing depth among donors. According to an earlier analysis, most TCR beta V segments yielded productive rearrangements about 90% or about 30% of the time.

Primers for the PCR totalled 60 Vbeta and 13 Jbeta. Profiling relied on immunoSEQ multiplex PCR, and the TCRdb table lists in-frame clones only, not all of them. The sample totals 200,000 to 250,000 clones. As to this clone: The antigen is undetermined.

The CDR3 sequence is 13 residues long. The V gene's germline CDR1 is SGHRS and CDR2 YFSETQ. J lost 10 bases, V lost 4 bases, and 8 bases had no gene match. This TCR was sampled from a young woman in good health and CMV-seropositive. The sequenced material came from PBMCs. The rearrangement joins TRBV5-1 to TRBJ1-1; 9 bases are a match to TRBD1. The CDR3 DNA is TGCGCCAGCAGCCCCGGACAGGGGAGGGGAGCTTTCTTT. This encodes CASSPGQGRGAFF.